The 4 T cell receptor beta chains reported below all come from one sample, sequenced in a study of shared T cell receptors in the human thymus. Assay: immunoSEQ multiplex PCR; the TCRdb copy retains only in-frame clones and omits some. This sample has hundreds of thousands of clones, with around 89% found just once. The sample also formed part of further work on human thymus T cells.

Sample: thymocytes. The origin of the receptors is a boy less than two years old with a congenital heart defect.

This clone turned up a few times. The chain combines TRBV11-2 with TRBJ2-2, with 10 bases that match TRBD1. The CDR3 covers 14 residues. V dropped 6 bases and J dropped 7; count of bases not matched to a gene: 5. Per germline, CDR1 SGHAT and CDR2 FQNNGV. The CDR3 is CASRGQGSIGELFF. The CDR3 DNA follows: TGTGCCAGCAGGGGACAGGGGTCGATCGGGGAGCTGTTTTTT.

This sequence joins TRBV4-1 and TRBJ2-7; 10 bases are a match to TRBD2. CDR1 and CDR2 (germline): MGHRA, YSYEKL. The CDR3 extends over 19 amino acids. The trim removed 0 bases at V and 7 bases at J, leaving 18 bases unmatched. The CDR3 is CASSQESGAGTSVPVEQYF. The CDR3 DNA reads TGCGCCAGCAGCCAAGAGTCGGGAGCAGGGACTAGCGTCCCCGTGGAGCAGTACTTC.

J is TRBJ2-1 and V is TRBV19; 7 bases are shared with TRBD2. Trimming removed 1 base from V and 7 bases from J; junction bases left unmatched: 16. The CDR3 is 18 residues long. Germline CDR1 LNHDA, CDR2 SQIVND (reference sequence). CDR3 sequence: CASSIATAAGVVRNEQFF. CDR3 bases: TGTGCCAGTAGTATAGCTACCGCGGCGGGAGTGGTTAGGAATGAGCAGTTCTTC.

V is TRBV14 and J is TRBJ2-1, with 10 bases lining up with TRBD2. Germline lookup yields CDR1 SGHDN and CDR2 FVKESK. This CDR3 is 15 amino acids long. Trimming cost V 1 base and J 5 bases; bases outside gene matches: 2. CDR3 in DNA: TGTGCCAGCAGCCAAGCTAGCGGGAGACACAATGAGCAGTTCTTC. It specifies CASSQASGRHNEQFF.